This T cell receptor (beta chain) emerged from a study of blood T cell repertoires in COVID-19. Germline V gene data show CDR1 as DFQATT and CDR2 as SNEGSKA (reference sequence). The CDR3 runs to 15 residues. The J segment lost 1 base and the V segment lost 3 bases, leaving 4 bases of the junction unmatched. Authors' data handling: Nucleated cell counts were estimated from reference gene primer amplification. Produced via immunoSEQ multiplex PCR; TCRdb's table is partial and in-frame only. V and J calls and clone size are copied from that table; D and trimming were computed from the DNA. The data show fewer than 300,000 clones, 85% to 90% seen once.

Sequenced input: PBMCs or T cells enriched from blood (not recorded which). This chain connects TRBV20-1 to TRBJ2-7, with 12 positions matching TRBD2. The receptor's source is a man aged 18-30 years who had recovered from COVID-19. DNA of the CDR3: TGCAGTGCTAGTAGACTAGCGGGAGAGTCCTACGAGCAGTACTTC. Encoded protein: CSASRLAGESYEQYF.